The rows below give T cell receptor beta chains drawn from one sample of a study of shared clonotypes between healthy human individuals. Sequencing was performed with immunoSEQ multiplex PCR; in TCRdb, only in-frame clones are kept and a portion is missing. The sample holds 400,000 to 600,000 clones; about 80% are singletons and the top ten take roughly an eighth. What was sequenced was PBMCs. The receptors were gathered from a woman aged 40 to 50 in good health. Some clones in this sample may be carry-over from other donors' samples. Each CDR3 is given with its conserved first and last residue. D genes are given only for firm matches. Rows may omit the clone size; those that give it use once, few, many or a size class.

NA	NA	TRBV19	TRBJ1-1	CASSNSKVEAFF	TGTGCCAGTAGTAACTCGAAAGTGGAGGCTTTCTTT
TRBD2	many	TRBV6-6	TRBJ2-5	CASSLGGREETQYF	TGTGCCAGCAGTTTGGGAGGGCGGGAAGAGACCCAGTACTTC
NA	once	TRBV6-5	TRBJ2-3	CASSHPPSGTQYF	TGTGCCAGCAGCCATCCCCCCAGCGGTACGCAGTATTTT
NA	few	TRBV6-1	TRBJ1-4	CASSVYRALNEKLFF	TGTGCCAGCAGTGTCTACAGGGCCCTTAATGAAAAACTGTTTTTT
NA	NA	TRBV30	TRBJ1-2	CAAIHRQPNGYTF	TGTGCCGCCATACATAGGCAACCGAATGGCTACACCTTC
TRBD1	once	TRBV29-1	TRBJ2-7	CSVSQGATYEQYF	TGCAGCGTTTCCCAGGGGGCAACCTACGAGCAGTACTTC
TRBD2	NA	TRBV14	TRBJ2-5	CASSQWGGETQYF	TGTGCCAGCAGCCAATGGGGGGGAGAGACCCAGTACTTC
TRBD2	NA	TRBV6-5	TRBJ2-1	CASRGGSNEQFF	TGTGCCAGCAGGGGAGGGTCCAATGAGCAGTTCTTC
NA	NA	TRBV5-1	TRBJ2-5	CASSTDRKETQYF	TGCGCCAGCAGCACGGACAGAAAAGAGACCCAGTACTTC
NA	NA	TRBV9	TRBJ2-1	CASSKLVEQFF	TGTGCCAGCAGCAAGCTGGTTGAGCAGTTCTTC
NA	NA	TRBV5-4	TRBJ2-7	CASGLGRGAYEQYF	TGTGCCAGCGGCTTGGGCAGGGGAGCCTACGAGCAGTACTTC
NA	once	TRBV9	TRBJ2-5	CASRGTDTGGTQYF	TGTGCCAGCAGGGGGACGGACACCGGTGGGACCCAGTACTTC
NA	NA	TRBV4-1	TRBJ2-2	CASHKRDTGELFF	TGCGCCAGCCATAAACGGGACACCGGGGAGCTGTTTTTT
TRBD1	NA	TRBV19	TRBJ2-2	CASKQGSGNTGELFF	TGTGCCAGTAAACAGGGGAGTGGGAACACCGGGGAGCTGTTTTTT
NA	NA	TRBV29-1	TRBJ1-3	CSVGGSGNTIYF	TGCAGCGTGGGTGGGTCAGGAAACACCATATATTTT
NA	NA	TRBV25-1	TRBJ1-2	CASSEFSADYGYTF	TGTGCCAGCAGTGAATTTTCCGCTGACTATGGCTACACCTTC
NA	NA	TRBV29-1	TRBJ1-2	CSVDWFDYGYTF	TGCAGCGTTGATTGGTTTGACTATGGCTACACCTTC
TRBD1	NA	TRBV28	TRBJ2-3	CASNPMPGTGMGDTQYF	TGTGCCAGCAACCCAATGCCCGGGACAGGGATGGGAGATACGCAGTATTTT
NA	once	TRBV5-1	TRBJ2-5	CASSWGSQETQYF	TGCGCCAGCAGCTGGGGGTCACAAGAGACCCAGTACTTC
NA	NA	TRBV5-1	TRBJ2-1	CASSLVGKDNEQFF	TGCGCCAGCAGCTTGGTTGGGAAGGACAATGAGCAGTTCTTC
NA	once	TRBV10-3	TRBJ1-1	CATQPAGAVTEAFF	TGTGCCACTCAGCCCGCAGGGGCAGTCACTGAAGCTTTCTTT
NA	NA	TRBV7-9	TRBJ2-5	CASSLAGEQETQYF	TGTGCCAGCAGCTTAGCGGGAGAGCAAGAGACCCAGTACTTC
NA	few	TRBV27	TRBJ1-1	CASSLRTARDTEAFF	TGTGCCAGCAGTTTACGCACGGCCAGGGACACTGAAGCTTTCTTT
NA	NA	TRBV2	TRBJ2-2	CASTRTQSSGELFF	TGTGCCAGCACAAGGACCCAAAGTTCCGGGGAGCTGTTTTTT
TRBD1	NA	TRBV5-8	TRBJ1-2	CASSLSYRGLGYTF	TGTGCCAGCAGCTTGTCCTACAGGGGGCTGGGCTACACCTTC
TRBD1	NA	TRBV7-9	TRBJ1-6	CASSSTGANSPLHF	TGTGCCAGCAGCTCGACAGGGGCGAATTCACCCCTCCACTTT
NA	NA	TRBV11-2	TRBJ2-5	CASSLAGEGKTQYF	TGTGCCAGCAGCTTAGCGGGGGAAGGGAAGACCCAGTACTTC
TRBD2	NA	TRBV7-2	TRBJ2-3	CASSYSGSADTQYF	TGTGCCAGCAGTTACAGCGGGAGCGCAGATACGCAGTATTTT
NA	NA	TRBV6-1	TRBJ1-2	CASSGGGPGDGYTF	TGTGCCAGCAGTGGAGGGGGGCCAGGGGATGGCTACACCTTC
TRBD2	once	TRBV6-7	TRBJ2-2	CASRDGLAGVSAGELFF	TGTGCCAGCAGAGATGGACTAGCGGGAGTATCGGCCGGGGAGCTGTTTTTT
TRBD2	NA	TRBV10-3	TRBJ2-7	CAISAGGSGEQYF	TGTGCCATCAGTGCCGGGGGGAGTGGCGAGCAGTACTTC
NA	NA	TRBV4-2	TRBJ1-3	CASSPSPGLSSGNTIYF	TGTGCCAGCAGCCCGAGTCCGGGCCTGAGCTCTGGAAACACCATATATTTT